Each of the 11 T cell receptor beta chains below was sequenced from the same sample in a study of blood T cell repertoires in COVID-19. Repertoires were generated with immunoSEQ multiplex PCR, while TCRdb's copy carries only in-frame clones and drops some. Here the sample spans over 95,000 clones, around 84% being singletons. The sequencing sample was made of peripheral blood. The receptors were gathered from a man aged 40-55 years with acute or convalescent COVID-19.

V usage is TRBV10-3 and J usage is TRBJ2-1, with 13 nucleotides matching TRBD2. Germline V lookup: CDR1 ENHRY, CDR2 SYGVKD. V dropped 6 bases and J dropped 3; count of bases not matched to a gene: 11. The CDR3 has 18 amino acids. In DNA form, the CDR3 reads TGTGCCATCAGGCCCGGGACTAGCGGGGCGTTAGGCTACAATGAGCAGTTCTTC. The encoded protein is CAIRPGTSGALGYNEQFF.

The chain recombines TRBV5-4 with TRBJ2-2; a possible D gene is TRBD2 (6 bases). This CDR3 spans 15 amino acids. Trimming left V 5 bases short and J 6 bases short, with 17 bases between. CDR1 is SGHNT, CDR2 YYREEE, per germline (reference sequence). CDR3 residues: CASRKVGRGSGELFF. CDR3 nucleotide sequence: TGTGCCAGCAGAAAAGTCGGGAGAGGATCCGGGGAGCTGTTTTTT.

The V call is TRBV5-1, the J call TRBJ1-1; no definite D call. CDR3 length: 12 amino acids. Trimming removed 1 base at V and 1 base at J, with 2 bases between. In germline, CDR1 is SGHRS, CDR2 YFSETQ. The CDR3 sequence: CASSLQNTEAFF. CDR3 sequence (DNA): TGCGCCAGCAGCTTGCAGAACACTGAAGCTTTCTTT. Full variable domain (rest looked up from reference TRBV5-1 and TRBJ1-1): KAGVTQTPRYLIKTRGQQVTLSCSPISGHRSVSWYQQTPGQGLQFLFEYFSETQRNKGNFPGRFSGRQFSNSRSEMNVSTLELGDSALYLCASSLQNTEAFFGQGTRLTVV.

The chain carries TRBV2 and TRBJ2-1; TRBD2 aligns across 9 bases. CDR3 length equals 14 residues. After removal of 7 bases from V and 9 bases from J, the junction contained 10 bases not matched to a gene. CDR1 and CDR2 from the germline V gene are SNHLY and FYNNEI. This CDR3 reads CASIEQAGGGEQFF. The CDR3 DNA reads TGTGCCAGCATAGAACAAGCGGGGGGTGGTGAGCAGTTCTTC.

This clone is judged medium-sized (0.01 to 0.1%). The sample holds other DNA sequences that translate to the same CDR3. The rearrangement links TRBV28 to TRBJ2-7; 9 bases agree with TRBD1. Germline CDR1 is MDHEN and CDR2 is SYDVKM. The CDR3 is 14 amino acids. V gave up 4 bases and J gave up 4 bases; unmatched junction bases: 5. The CDR3 sequence is CASSSPGQGYEQYF. DNA of the CDR3: TGTGCCAGCAGTTCGCCTGGACAGGGGTACGAGCAGTACTTC. The full variable domain, its missing parts supplied by reference TRBV28 and TRBJ2-7, is DVKVTQSSRYLVKRTGEKVFLECVQDMDHENMFWYRQDPGLGLRLIYFSYDVKMKEKGDIPEGYSVSREKKERFSLILESASTNQTSMYLCASSSPGQGYEQYFGPGTRLTVT.

This sequence joins TRBV6-6 and TRBJ2-5, with 7 bases identical to TRBD1. Trimming at V came to 5 bases and at J to 5 bases, leaving 2 bases not matched to a gene. CDR1 is MNHNY and CDR2 is SVGAGI in the germline V gene (reference sequence). CDR3 length: 12 amino acids. The DNA of the CDR3 is TGTGCCAGCAGTGACAGGGCGGAGACCCAGTACTTC. Its protein product is CASSDRAETQYF.

This sequence joins TRBV5-1 and TRBJ2-3; possibly TRBD2 for D (5 bases). The germline V and J ends were trimmed by 0 bases and 6 bases, with 17 bases remaining between them. CDR1 and CDR2 from the germline V gene are SGHRS and YFSETQ. This CDR3 is 16 amino acids long. DNA of the CDR3: TGCGCCAGCAGCTTGGTAGCGACCATACCGAGGGATACGCAGTATTTT. As protein: CASSLVATIPRDTQYF.

This chain uses TRBV5-1 with TRBJ2-1; TRBD1 aligns across 7 bases. The CDR3 runs 15 residues. Germline CDR1 SGHRS, CDR2 YFSETQ. J gave up 0 bases and V 1 base, and 1 base lay outside the gene matches. The CDR3 DNA reads TGCGCCAGCAGCTTGCAGGGGGTCTCCTACAATGAGCAGTTCTTC. Translation: CASSLQGVSYNEQFF.

J is TRBJ2-1 and V is TRBV5-1; 10 bases map to TRBD2. The CDR3 runs 18 residues. V gave up 2 bases and J gave up 1 base; unmatched junction bases: 9. Germline CDR1 and CDR2: SGHRS and YFSETQ. The CDR3 bases are TGCGCCAGCAGCTTTAGGAGCGGGGGGGCAATTTCCTACAATGAGCAGTTCTTC. Protein: CASSFRSGGAISYNEQFF.

This CDR3 is CASSRWGTGYGYTF. The CDR3 DNA reads as TGTGCCAGTAGTAGGTGGGGGACAGGCTATGGCTACACCTTC. The chain links TRBV19 to TRBJ1-2; TRBD1 matches 8 bases. Per the germline V gene, CDR1 is LNHDA and CDR2 is SQIVND (reference sequence). The length of the CDR3 is 14 residues. With 4 bases clipped from V and 4 bases from J, the junction kept 5 bases outside the gene matches.

The J gene is TRBJ2-7, the V gene TRBV7-9; maybe TRBD2 (6 bases). The CDR3 length is 14 residues. Germline assignment: CDR1 SEHNR and CDR2 FQNEAQ (reference sequence). The V gene lost 4 bases and the J gene lost 3 bases, with 13 bases spanning the gap. CDR3 residues: CASSSSAGLYEQYF. In DNA form, the CDR3 reads TGTGCCAGCAGCTCATCGGCGGGGCTCTACGAGCAGTACTTC.